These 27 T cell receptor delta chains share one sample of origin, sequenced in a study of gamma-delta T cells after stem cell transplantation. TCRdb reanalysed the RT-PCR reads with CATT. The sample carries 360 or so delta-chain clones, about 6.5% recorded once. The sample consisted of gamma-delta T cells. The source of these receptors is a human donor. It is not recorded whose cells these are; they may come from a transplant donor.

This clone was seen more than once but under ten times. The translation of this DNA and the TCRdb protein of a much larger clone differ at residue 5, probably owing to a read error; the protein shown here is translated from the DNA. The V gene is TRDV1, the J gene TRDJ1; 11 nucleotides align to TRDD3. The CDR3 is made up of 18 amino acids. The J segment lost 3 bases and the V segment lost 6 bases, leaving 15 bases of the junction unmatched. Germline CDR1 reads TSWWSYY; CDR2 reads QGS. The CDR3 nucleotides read TGTGCTCTTGGCGTGGGGGGTACTGGGGGATATCTCGCCGATAAACTCATCTTT. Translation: CALGVGGTGGYLADKLIF.

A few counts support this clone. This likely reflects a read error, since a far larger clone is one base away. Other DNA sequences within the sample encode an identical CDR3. Written as DNA, the CDR3 is TGTGCTCTCGGGGAAACACCGGGCGAACACGGGAAACTCATCTTT. This encodes CALGETPGEHGKLIF. This chain uses TRDV1 with TRDJ1; tentatively, D is TRDD3 (5 bases). The CDR3 runs 15 residues. Germline lookup yields CDR1 TSWWSYY and CDR2 QGS.

The CDR3 DNA reads TGTGCCTGTGACACCCCCAGCCTACCCACTGGGGGACGAGTCACCTGGGACACCCGACAGATGTTTTTC. Translated: CACDTPSLPTGGRVTWDTRQMFF. The chain joins TRDV2 to TRDJ3; 9 bases map to TRDD3. V lost 0 bases and J lost 2; bases outside the gene matches: 19. CDR1 GEAIGNYY and CDR2 EKD come from the germline V gene. CDR3 length: 23 residues.

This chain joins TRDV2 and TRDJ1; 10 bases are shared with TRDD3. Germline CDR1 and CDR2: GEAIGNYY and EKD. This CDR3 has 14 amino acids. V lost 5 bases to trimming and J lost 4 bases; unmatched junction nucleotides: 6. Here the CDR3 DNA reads TGTGCCTGTGGCCTACTGGGGGATCACGATAAACTCATCTTT. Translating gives CACGLLGDHDKLIF.

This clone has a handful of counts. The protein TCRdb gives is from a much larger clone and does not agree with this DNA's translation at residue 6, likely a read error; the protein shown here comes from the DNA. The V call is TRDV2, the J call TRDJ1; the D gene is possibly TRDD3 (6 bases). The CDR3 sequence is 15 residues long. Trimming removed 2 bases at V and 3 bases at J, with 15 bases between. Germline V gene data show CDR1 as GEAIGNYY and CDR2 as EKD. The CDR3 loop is CACDNLGIRADKLIF. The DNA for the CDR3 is TGTGCCTGTGACAACTTGGGGATCCGGGCCGATAAACTCATCTTT.

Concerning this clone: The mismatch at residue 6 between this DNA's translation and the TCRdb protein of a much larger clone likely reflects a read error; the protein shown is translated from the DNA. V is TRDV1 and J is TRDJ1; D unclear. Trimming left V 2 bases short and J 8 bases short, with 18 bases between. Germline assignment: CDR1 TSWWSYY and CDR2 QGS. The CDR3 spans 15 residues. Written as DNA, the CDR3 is TGTGCTCTTGGGGAAGCACCGGGCGAACACGGGAAACTCATCTTT. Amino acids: CALGEAPGEHGKLIF.

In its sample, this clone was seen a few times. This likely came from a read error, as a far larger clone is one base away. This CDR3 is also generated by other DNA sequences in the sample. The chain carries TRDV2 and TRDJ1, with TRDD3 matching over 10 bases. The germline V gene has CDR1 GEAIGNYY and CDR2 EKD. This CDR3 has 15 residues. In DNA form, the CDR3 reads TGTGCCTGTGACAACTGGGGGATCCGGGCCGATAAGCTCATCTTT. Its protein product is CACDNWGIRADKLIF.

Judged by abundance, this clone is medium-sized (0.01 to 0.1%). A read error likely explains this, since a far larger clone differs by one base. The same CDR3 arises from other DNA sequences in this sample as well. The CDR3 sequence: CACDTLGATYTDKLIF. DNA for the CDR3: TGTGCCTGCGACACTTTGGGGGCCACGTACACCGATAAACTCATCTTT. The rearrangement uses TRDV2 and TRDJ1; weak D call: TRDD3 (6 bases). The CDR3 spans 16 residues. From germline, CDR1 is GEAIGNYY and CDR2 EKD.

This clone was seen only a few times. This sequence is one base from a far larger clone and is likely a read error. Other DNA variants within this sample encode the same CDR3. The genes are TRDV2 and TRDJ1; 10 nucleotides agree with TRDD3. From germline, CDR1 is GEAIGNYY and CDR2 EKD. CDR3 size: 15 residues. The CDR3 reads CACDNWGIRADKLIF. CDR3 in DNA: TGTGCCTGTGACAACTGGGGGATCCGGGCCGACAAACTCATCTTT.

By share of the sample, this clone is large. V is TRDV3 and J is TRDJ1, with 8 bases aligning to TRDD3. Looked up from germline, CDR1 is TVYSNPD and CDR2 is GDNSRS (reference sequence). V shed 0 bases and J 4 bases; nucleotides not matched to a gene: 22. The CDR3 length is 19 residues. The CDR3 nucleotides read TGTGCCTTTAGCCCCACATTCCTCGGCTGGGGGAGACGGGGCGATAAACTCATCTTT. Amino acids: CAFSPTFLGWGRRGDKLIF.

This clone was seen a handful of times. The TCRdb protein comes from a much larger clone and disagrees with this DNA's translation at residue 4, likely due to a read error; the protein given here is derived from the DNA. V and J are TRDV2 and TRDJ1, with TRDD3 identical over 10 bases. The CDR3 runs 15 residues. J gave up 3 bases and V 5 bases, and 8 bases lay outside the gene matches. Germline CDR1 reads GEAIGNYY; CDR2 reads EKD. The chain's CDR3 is CACANWGIRADKLIF. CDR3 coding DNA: TGTGCCTGTGCCAACTGGGGGATCCGGGCCGATAAACTCATCTTT.

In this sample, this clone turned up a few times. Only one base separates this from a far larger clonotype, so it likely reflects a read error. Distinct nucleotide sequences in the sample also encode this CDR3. In nucleotides, the CDR3 is TGTGCTCTTGGCGCGGGGGGTACTGGGGGATACCTCGCCGATAAACTCATCTTT. Translation: CALGAGGTGGYLADKLIF. The J gene is TRDJ1, the V gene TRDV1; 12 bases map to TRDD3. V lost 6 bases and J lost 3; bases outside the gene matches: 14. CDR1 is TSWWSYY, CDR2 QGS, per germline. The CDR3 is made up of 18 amino acids.

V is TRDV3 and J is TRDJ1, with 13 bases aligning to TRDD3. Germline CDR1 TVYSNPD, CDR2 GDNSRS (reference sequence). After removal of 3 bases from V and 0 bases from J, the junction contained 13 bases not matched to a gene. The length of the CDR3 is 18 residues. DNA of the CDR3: TGTGCCTTCACCCCGTACTGGGGGATACGCAGGTACACCGATAAACTCATCTTT. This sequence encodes CAFTPYWGIRRYTDKLIF.

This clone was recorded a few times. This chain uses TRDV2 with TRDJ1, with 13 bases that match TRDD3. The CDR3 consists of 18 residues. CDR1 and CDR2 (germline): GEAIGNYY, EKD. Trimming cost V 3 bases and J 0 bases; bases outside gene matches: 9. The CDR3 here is CACDLLTGGYGYTDKLIF. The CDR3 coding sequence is TGTGCCTGTGACCTACTTACTGGGGGATACGGGTACACCGATAAACTCATCTTT.

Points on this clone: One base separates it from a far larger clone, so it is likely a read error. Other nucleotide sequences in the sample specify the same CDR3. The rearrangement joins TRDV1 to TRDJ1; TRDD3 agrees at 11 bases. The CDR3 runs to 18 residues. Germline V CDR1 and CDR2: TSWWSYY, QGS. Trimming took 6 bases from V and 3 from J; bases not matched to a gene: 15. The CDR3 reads CALGAGGTGGYLADKLIF. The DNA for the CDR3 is TGTGCTCTTGGCGCGGGGGGCACTGGGGGATATCTCGCCGATAAACTCATCTTT.

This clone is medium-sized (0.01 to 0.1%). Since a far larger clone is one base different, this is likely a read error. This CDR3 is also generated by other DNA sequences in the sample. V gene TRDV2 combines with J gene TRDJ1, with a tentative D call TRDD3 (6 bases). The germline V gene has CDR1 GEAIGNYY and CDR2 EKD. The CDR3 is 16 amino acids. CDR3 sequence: CACDTLGATYTDKLIF. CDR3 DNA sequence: TGTGCCTGTGACACTTTGGGGGCCACGTACACTGATAAACTCATCTTT.

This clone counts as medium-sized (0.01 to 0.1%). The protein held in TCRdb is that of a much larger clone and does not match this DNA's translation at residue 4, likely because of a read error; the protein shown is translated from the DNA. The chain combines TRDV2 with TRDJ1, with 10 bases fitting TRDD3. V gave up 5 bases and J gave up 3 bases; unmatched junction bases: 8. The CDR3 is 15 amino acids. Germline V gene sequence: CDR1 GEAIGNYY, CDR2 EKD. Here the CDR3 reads CACGNWGIRADKLIF. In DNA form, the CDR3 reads TGTGCCTGTGGCAACTGGGGGATCCGGGCCGATAAACTCATCTTT.

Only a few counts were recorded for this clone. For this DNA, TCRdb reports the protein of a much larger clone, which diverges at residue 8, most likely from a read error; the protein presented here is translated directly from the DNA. The CDR3 nucleotides are TGTGCTCTTGGGGAAACACCGGACGAACACGGGAAACTCATCTTT. It translates to CALGETPDEHGKLIF. The rearrangement uses TRDV1 and TRDJ1; no clear D gene. This CDR3 has 15 residues. The germline V gene encodes CDR1 TSWWSYY and CDR2 QGS. With 2 bases removed from V and 8 bases from J, the gap between germline ends came to 18 bases.

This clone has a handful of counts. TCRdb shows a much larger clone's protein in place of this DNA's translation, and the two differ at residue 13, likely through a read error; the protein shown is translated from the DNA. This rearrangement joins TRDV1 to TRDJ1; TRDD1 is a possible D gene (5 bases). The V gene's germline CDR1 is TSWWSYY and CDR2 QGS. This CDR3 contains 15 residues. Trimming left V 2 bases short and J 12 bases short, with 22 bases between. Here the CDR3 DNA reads TGTGCTCTTGGGGAAACACCGGGCGAACACGGGAAATTCATCTTT. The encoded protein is CALGETPGEHGKFIF.

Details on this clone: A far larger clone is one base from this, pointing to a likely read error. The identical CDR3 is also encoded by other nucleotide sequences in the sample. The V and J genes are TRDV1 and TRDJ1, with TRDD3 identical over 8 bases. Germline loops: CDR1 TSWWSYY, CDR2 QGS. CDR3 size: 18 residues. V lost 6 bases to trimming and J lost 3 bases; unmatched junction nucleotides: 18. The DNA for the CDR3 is TGTGCTCTTGGCGCGGGGGGTACCGGGGGATATCTCGCCGATAAACTCATCTTT. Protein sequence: CALGAGGTGGYLADKLIF.

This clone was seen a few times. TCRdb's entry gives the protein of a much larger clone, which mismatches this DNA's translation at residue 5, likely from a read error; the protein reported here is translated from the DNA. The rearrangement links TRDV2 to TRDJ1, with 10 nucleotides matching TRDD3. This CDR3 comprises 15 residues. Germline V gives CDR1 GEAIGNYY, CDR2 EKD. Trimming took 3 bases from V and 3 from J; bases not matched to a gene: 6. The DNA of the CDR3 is TGTGCCTGTGACCACTGGGGGATCCGGGCCGATAAACTCATCTTT. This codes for CACDHWGIRADKLIF.

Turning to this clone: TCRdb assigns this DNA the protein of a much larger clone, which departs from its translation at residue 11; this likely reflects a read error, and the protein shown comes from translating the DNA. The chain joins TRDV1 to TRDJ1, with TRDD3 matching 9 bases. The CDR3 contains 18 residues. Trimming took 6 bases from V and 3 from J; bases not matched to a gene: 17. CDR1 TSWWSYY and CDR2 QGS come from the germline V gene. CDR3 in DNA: TGTGCTCTTGGCGCGGGGGGTACTGGGGGACATCTCGCCGATAAACTCATCTTT. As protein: CALGAGGTGGHLADKLIF.

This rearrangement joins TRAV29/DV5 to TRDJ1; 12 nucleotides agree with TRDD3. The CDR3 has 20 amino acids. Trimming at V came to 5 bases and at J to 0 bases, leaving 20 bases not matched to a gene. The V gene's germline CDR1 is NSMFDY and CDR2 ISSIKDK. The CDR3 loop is CAASTFLPYWGILYTDKLIF. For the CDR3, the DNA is TGTGCAGCCTCAACCTTCCTACCATACTGGGGGATACTGTACACCGATAAACTCATCTTT. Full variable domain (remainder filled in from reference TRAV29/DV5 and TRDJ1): DQQVKQNSPSLSVQEGRISILNCDYTNSMFDYFLWYKKYPAEGPTFLISISSIKDKNEDGRFTVFLNKSAKHLSLHIVPSQPGDSAVYFCAASTFLPYWGILYTDKLIFGKGTRVTVEP.

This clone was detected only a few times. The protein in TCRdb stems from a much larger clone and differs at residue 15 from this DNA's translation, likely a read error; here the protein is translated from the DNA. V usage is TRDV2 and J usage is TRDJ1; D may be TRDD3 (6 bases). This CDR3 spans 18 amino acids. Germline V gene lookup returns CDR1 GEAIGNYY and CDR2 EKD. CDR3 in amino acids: CACDTLVDTGKNTDNLIF. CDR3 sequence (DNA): TGTGCCTGTGACACCCTAGTAGATACGGGGAAAAACACCGATAACCTCATCTTT.

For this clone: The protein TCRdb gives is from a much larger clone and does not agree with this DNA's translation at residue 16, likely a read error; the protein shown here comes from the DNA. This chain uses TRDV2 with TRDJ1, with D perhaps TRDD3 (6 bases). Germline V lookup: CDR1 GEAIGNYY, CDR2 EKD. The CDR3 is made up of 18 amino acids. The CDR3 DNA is TGTGCCTGTGACACCCTAGTAGATACGGGGAAAAACACCGATAAAATCATCTTT. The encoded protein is CACDTLVDTGKNTDKIIF.

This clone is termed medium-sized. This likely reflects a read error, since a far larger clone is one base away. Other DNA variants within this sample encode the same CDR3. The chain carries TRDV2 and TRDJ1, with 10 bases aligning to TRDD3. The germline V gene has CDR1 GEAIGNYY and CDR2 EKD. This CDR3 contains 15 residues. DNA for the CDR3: TGTGCCTGCGACAACTGGGGGATCCGGGCCGATAAACTCATCTTT. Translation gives CACDNWGIRADKLIF.

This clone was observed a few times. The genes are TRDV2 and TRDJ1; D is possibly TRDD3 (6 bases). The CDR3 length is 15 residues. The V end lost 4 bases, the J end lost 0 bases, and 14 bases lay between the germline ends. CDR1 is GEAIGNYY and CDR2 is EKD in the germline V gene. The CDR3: CACDPWGSYTDKLIF. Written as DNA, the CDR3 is TGTGCCTGTGATCCTTGGGGATCGTACACCGATAAACTCATCTTT.